This record looks at one T cell receptor (beta chain) sequence and its context. The sample belongs to a study of blood T cell repertoires in COVID-19. Study-wide background: There were acute and convalescent COVID-19 samples, and they came from the United States, Italy and Spain.

V gave up 3 bases and J gave up 4 bases; unmatched junction bases: 1. CDR1 is SNHLY, CDR2 FYNNEI, per germline. This CDR3 is built from 14 residues. Per the original methods: Estimation of nucleated cell counts was performed using reference gene primer amplification. The assay was immunoSEQ multiplex PCR, and TCRdb's table has in-frame clones only and misses some. The D gene and trimming were derived from the DNA, and the V and J assignments and clone size from that table. The table has 100,000 or so clones, roughly four fifths seen once. The chain is built from TRBV2 and TRBJ2-3; 10 bases line up with TRBD2. Sequenced: peripheral blood. The source is an elderly woman with acute or convalescent COVID-19. In DNA form, the CDR3 reads TGTGCCAGCAGTGAGGGGACTAGCGCAGATACGCAGTATTTT. This encodes CASSEGTSADTQYF.